Shown below are 22 T cell receptor beta chains from a single sample sequenced in a study of T cell repertoires in cytomegalovirus infection. One entry per CDR3 protein, called by TCRdb with MiXCR from the reads. This sample has about 250,000 distinct CDR3 sequences, with approximately 17% found just once. Sequenced input: CD8+ T cells from PBMCs. The receptors were sampled from a human donor in good health (CMV status not recorded). Some clones in this sample may be carry-over from other donors' samples.

This clonotype showed up many times. The genes are TRBV27 and TRBJ2-2; D unclear. Trimming pared 3 bases from V and 6 bases from J, leaving 5 bases between. The germline V gene has CDR1 MNHEY and CDR2 SMNVEV (reference sequence). There are 12 residues in the CDR3. Written as DNA, the CDR3 is TGTGCCAGCAGTTTCTATCCCGGGGAGCTGTTTTTT. The encoded protein is CASSFYPGELFF.

This clonotype occurred a few times. The chain recombines TRBV4-1 with TRBJ2-3, with TRBD2 matching 7 bases. The J segment lost 0 bases and the V segment lost 4 bases, leaving 13 bases of the junction unmatched. The CDR3 totals 18 residues. Germline-derived CDR1 and CDR2 are MGHRA and YSYEKL. CDR3 in amino acids: CASSLNFGERGSTDTQYF. CDR3 bases: TGCGCCAGCAGCCTCAACTTTGGGGAGCGGGGAAGCACAGATACGCAGTATTTT.

This sequence joins TRBV12-5 and TRBJ2-7, with 10 bases matching TRBD2. The CDR3 is made up of 14 amino acids. With 7 bases clipped from V and 5 bases from J, the junction kept 8 bases outside the gene matches. Germline V lookup: CDR1 LGHNT, CDR2 FRNRAP. In DNA form, the CDR3 reads TGTGCTAGTGCCCAAGCGGGGGGGCGACACGAGCAGTACTTC. The encoded protein is CASAQAGGRHEQYF. Using reference TRBV12-5 and TRBJ2-7 for the parts outside the CDR3, the full variable domain is DARVTQTPRHKVTEMGQEVTMRCQPILGHNTVFWYRQTMMQGLELLAYFRNRAPLDDSGMPKDRFSAEMPDATLATLKIQPSEPRDSAVYFCASAQAGGRHEQYFGPGTRLTVT.

The rearrangement links TRBV3-1 to TRBJ2-1; D unresolved. There are 14 residues in the CDR3. Germline V gene sequence: CDR1 LGHDT, CDR2 YNNKEL (reference sequence). The ends were cut back, 0 bases at V and 4 bases at J, with 7 bases in the middle. The CDR3 loop reads CASSQDDRYNEQFF. Here the CDR3 DNA reads TGTGCCAGCAGCCAAGACGACCGTTACAATGAGCAGTTCTTC.

In its sample, this clonotype was seen many times. V gene TRBV2 combines with J gene TRBJ2-1, with TRBD1 identical over 9 bases. The CDR3 has 14 residues. In germline, CDR1 is SNHLY, CDR2 FYNNEI. V was pared by 5 bases and J by 8 bases, with 7 bases of the junction left unmatched. CDR3 nucleotide sequence: TGTGCCAGCAGTTCGGACAGGGGAACCTATGAGCAGTTCTTC. Encoded protein: CASSSDRGTYEQFF.

This clonotype was counted only a few times. The chain is built from TRBV19 and TRBJ2-7; 8 nucleotides align to TRBD2. Germline loops: CDR1 LNHDA, CDR2 SQIVND (reference sequence). The V and J ends lost 3 bases and 3 bases, in that order; junction bases with no gene match: 22. CDR3 length: 20 amino acids. The CDR3 sequence: CASSISRGGLLIGRFYEQYF. DNA for the CDR3: TGTGCCAGTAGTATCAGTCGGGGGGGACTCTTAATCGGCCGTTTCTACGAGCAGTACTTC.

This clonotype was picked up a small number of times. The chain has TRBV27 and TRBJ2-7; tentative D call: TRBD2 (5 bases). Trimming pared 2 bases from V and 3 bases from J, leaving 14 bases between. The CDR3 has 15 amino acids. The germline V gene has CDR1 MNHEY and CDR2 SMNVEV (reference sequence). The DNA of the CDR3 is TGTGCCAGCAGTTTAGATTGGGGAGACGACTACGAGCAGTACTTC. Protein: CASSLDWGDDYEQYF.

The chain is built from TRBV29-1 and TRBJ2-1; 9 positions agree with TRBD1. Trimming at V came to 7 bases and at J to 5 bases, leaving 6 bases not matched to a gene. The germline V gene has CDR1 SQVTM and CDR2 ANQGSEA. The CDR3 spans 13 residues. CDR3 residues: CSAAGQGNNEQFF. The CDR3 DNA is TGCAGCGCTGCGGGACAGGGTAACAATGAGCAGTTCTTC.

This clonotype was detected a few times. The chain links TRBV28 to TRBJ2-7, with a weak D call TRBD1 (6 bases). Between the trimmed V and J ends, which lost 5 bases and 0 bases, there was a span of 17 bases. The CDR3 loop spans 16 amino acids. CDR1 MDHEN and CDR2 SYDVKM come from the germline V gene. CDR3 protein: CASSNTQGPISYEQYF. Here the CDR3 DNA reads TGTGCCAGCAGTAATACTCAGGGGCCCATCTCCTACGAGCAGTACTTC.

The rearrangement uses TRBV2 and TRBJ2-5; 10 bases match TRBD2. The CDR3 totals 16 residues. CDR1 is SNHLY and CDR2 is FYNNEI in the germline V gene. The junction had 8 bases not matched to a gene; V was cut back by 5 bases and J by 2 bases. The CDR3 region has the DNA TGTGCCAGCAGTATCCTAGCGGGGGATGGGCAAGAGACCCAGTACTTC. It is translated as CASSILAGDGQETQYF. The variable domain in full, with the rest retrieved from reference TRBV2 and TRBJ2-5, is EPEVTQTPSHQVTQMGQEVILRCVPISNHLYFYWYRQILGQKVEFLVSFYNNEISEKSEIFDDQFSVERPDGSNFTLKIRSTKLEDSAMYFCASSILAGDGQETQYFGPGTRLLVL.

The genes are TRBV9 and TRBJ2-1; TRBD1 agrees at 7 bases. Trimming at V came to 0 bases and at J to 4 bases, leaving 4 bases not matched to a gene. This CDR3 contains 15 residues. From germline, CDR1 is SGDLS and CDR2 YYNGEE. The CDR3 spells CASSVAGQLYNEQFF. CDR3 DNA sequence: TGTGCCAGCAGCGTAGCGGGACAGTTATACAATGAGCAGTTCTTC.

This clonotype was seen repeatedly, ten times or more. The chain recombines TRBV19 with TRBJ1-1; tentative D call: TRBD1 (6 bases). The CDR3 is 15 residues long. The V gene lost 1 base and the J gene lost 1 base, with 10 bases spanning the gap. CDR1 and CDR2 (germline): LNHDA, SQIVND (reference sequence). The CDR3 is CASSIGTGRNTEAFF. Here the CDR3 DNA reads TGTGCCAGTAGTATAGGAACAGGGAGGAACACTGAAGCTTTCTTT. Based on the CDR3 plus reference TRBV19 and TRBJ1-1, the full variable domain is DGGITQSPKYLFRKEGQNVTLSCEQNLNHDAMYWYRQDPGQGLRLIYYSQIVNDFQKGDIAEGYSVSREKKESFPLTVTSAQKNPTAFYLCASSIGTGRNTEAFFGQGTRLTVV.

This clonotype appeared a few times. The chain links TRBV7-6 to TRBJ2-3, with 9 bases lining up with TRBD1. This CDR3 is 15 amino acids long. J gave up 2 bases and V 6 bases, and 6 bases lay outside the gene matches. The germline V gene encodes CDR1 SGHVS and CDR2 FNYEAQ. CDR3 in DNA: TGTGCCAGCAGATCCCGGGACAGGGCCACAGATACGCAGTATTTT. It codes for CASRSRDRATDTQYF.

This clonotype was picked up many times. This chain links TRBV6-2 or TRBV6-3 with TRBJ2-7; 9 bases align to TRBD1. CDR1 is MNHEY and CDR2 is SVGEGT in the germline V gene. V lost 0 bases to trimming and J lost 3 bases; unmatched junction nucleotides: 0. The CDR3 covers 14 residues. As DNA, the CDR3 is TGTGCCAGCAGTTACTCGGGACAGGGCTACGAGCAGTACTTC. Amino acids: CASSYSGQGYEQYF.

This clonotype was counted ten times or more. The V and J genes are TRBV7-3 and TRBJ2-2, with a weak D call TRBD1 (5 bases). The ends were cut back, 2 bases at V and 6 bases at J, with 7 bases in the middle. Germline V gives CDR1 SGHTA, CDR2 FQGTGA. This CDR3 region has 13 residues. CDR3: CASSLVGPGELFF. CDR3 coding DNA: TGTGCCAGCAGCTTAGTGGGGCCCGGGGAGCTGTTTTTT.

This chain connects TRBV2 to TRBJ2-1, with 7 bases matching TRBD1. The CDR3 is 17 amino acids. J gave up 0 bases and V 6 bases, and 11 bases lay outside the gene matches. Germline CDR1 and CDR2: SNHLY and FYNNEI. The CDR3 coding sequence is TGTGCCAGCAGCCCCGTGGAAGGGGGCTTCTCCTACAATGAGCAGTTCTTC. It specifies CASSPVEGGFSYNEQFF.

This clonotype has a handful of counts. This chain joins TRBV27 and TRBJ2-5, with 8 bases matching TRBD2. Germline V gene lookup returns CDR1 MNHEY and CDR2 SMNVEV (reference sequence). The CDR3 has 15 residues. With V trimmed by 2 bases and J by 5 bases, 7 bases remained unmatched. The CDR3 region is CASSLAGGDIETQYF. CDR3 DNA: TGTGCCAGCAGTTTAGCCGGGGGGGATATCGAGACCCAGTACTTC.

The chain has TRBV28 and TRBJ2-5, with 8 nucleotides matching TRBD1. V was clipped by 8 bases and J by 5 bases; unmatched bases: 10. The germline V gene has CDR1 MDHEN and CDR2 SYDVKM. This CDR3 spans 14 amino acids. CDR3 region: CASGKTGAGETQYF. CDR3 bases: TGTGCCAGCGGGAAGACAGGGGCTGGGGAGACCCAGTACTTC.

This chain connects TRBV13 to TRBJ2-7, with 9 nucleotides matching TRBD1. V was pared by 6 bases and J by 4 bases, with 7 bases of the junction left unmatched. The CDR3 extends over 14 amino acids. Germline values: CDR1 PRHDT, CDR2 FYEKMQ (reference sequence). CDR3 bases: TGTGCCAGCAGGGCTGGGACAGGGATATACGAGCAGTACTTC. It specifies CASRAGTGIYEQYF. Drawing the rest from reference TRBV13 and TRBJ2-7, the complete variable domain is AAGVIQSPRHLIKEKRETATLKCYPIPRHDTVYWYQQGPGQDPQFLISFYEKMQSDKGSIPDRFSAQQFSDYHSELNMSSLELGDSALYFCASRAGTGIYEQYFGPGTRLTVT.

About this clonotype itself: Its ends do not fully match the called genes, so a read error is possible. V gene TRBV20-1 combines with J gene TRBJ2-1; 10 nucleotides match TRBD1. This CDR3 spans 12 amino acids. Germline V gene data show CDR1 as DFQATT and CDR2 as SNEGSKA (reference sequence). CDR3 amino acids: CSVYFGGTGECF. CDR3 coding DNA: TGCAGTGTATATTTTGGCGGGACAGGGGAGTGCTTC.

This clonotype was picked up many times. The rearrangement uses TRBV28 and TRBJ2-3, with 8 bases lining up with TRBD1. The germline gives CDR1 MDHEN, CDR2 SYDVKM. Trimming removed 6 bases from V and 5 bases from J; junction bases left unmatched: 16. This CDR3 has 17 residues. The CDR3 loop is CASSLHGPGQGRDTQYF. In DNA form, the CDR3 reads TGTGCCAGCAGCCTTCACGGCCCAGGACAGGGTAGAGATACGCAGTATTTT.

This clonotype was counted a few times. This chain links TRBV7-4 with TRBJ1-2; TRBD1 agrees at 7 bases. This CDR3 spans 16 amino acids. Looked up from germline, CDR1 is SGHVT and CDR2 is SQSDAQ. V lost 5 bases and J lost 7; bases outside the gene matches: 16. CDR3 region: CASSPNGQVSSPGYTF. CDR3 nucleotide sequence: TGTGCCAGCAGCCCTAACGGACAGGTCTCCTCTCCTGGCTACACCTTC.